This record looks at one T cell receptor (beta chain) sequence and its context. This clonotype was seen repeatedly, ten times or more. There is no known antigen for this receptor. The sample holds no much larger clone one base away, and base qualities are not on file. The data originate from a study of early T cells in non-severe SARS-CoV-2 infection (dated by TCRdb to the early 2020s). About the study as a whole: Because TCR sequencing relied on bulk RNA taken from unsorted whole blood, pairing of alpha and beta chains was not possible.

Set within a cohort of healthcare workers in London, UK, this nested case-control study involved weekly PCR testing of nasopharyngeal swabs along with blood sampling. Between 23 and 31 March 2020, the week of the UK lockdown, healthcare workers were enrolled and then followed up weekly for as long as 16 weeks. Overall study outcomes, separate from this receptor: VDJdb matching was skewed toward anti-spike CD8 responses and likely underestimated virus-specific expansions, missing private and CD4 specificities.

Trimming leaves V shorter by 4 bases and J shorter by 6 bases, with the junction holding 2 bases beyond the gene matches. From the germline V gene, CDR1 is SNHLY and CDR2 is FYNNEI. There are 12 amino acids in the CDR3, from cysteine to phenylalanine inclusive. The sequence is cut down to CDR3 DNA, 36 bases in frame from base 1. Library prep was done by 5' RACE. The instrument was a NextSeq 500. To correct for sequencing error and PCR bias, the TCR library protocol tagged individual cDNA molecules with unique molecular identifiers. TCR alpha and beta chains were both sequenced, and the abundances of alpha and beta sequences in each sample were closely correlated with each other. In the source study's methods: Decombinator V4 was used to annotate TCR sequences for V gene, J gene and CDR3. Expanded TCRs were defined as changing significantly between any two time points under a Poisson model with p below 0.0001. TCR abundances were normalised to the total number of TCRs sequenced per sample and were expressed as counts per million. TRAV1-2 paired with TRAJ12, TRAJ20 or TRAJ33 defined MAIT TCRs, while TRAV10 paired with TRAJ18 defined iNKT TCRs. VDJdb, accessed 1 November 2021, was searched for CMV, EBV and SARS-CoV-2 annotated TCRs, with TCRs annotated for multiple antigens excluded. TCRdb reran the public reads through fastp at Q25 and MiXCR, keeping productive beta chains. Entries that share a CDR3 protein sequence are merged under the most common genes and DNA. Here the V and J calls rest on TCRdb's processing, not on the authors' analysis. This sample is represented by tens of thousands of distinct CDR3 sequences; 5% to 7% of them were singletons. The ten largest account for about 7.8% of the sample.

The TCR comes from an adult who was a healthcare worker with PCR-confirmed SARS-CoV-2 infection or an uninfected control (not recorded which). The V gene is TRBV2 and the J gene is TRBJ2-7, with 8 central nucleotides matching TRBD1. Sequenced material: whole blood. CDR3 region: CASSAGGSEQYF. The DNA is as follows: TGTGCCAGCAGTGCAGGGGGCAGCGAGCAGTACTTC. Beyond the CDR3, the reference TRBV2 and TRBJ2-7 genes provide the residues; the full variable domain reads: EPEVTQTPSHQVTQMGQEVILRCVPISNHLYFYWYRQILGQKVEFLVSFYNNEISEKSEIFDDQFSVERPDGSNFTLKIRSTKLEDSAMYFCASSAGGSEQYFGPGTRLTVT.